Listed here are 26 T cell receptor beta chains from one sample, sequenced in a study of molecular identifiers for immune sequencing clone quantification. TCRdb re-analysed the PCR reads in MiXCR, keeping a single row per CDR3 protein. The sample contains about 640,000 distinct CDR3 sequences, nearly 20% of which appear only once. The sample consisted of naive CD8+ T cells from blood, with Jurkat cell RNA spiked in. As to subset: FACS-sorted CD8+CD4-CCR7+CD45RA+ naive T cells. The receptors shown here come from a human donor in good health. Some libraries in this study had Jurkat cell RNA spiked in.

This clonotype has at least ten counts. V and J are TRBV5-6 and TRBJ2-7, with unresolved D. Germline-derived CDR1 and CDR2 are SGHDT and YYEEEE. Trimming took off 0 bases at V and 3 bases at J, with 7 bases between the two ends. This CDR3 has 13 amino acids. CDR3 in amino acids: CASSLERNYEQYF. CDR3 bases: TGTGCCAGCAGCTTGGAACGGAACTACGAGCAGTACTTC. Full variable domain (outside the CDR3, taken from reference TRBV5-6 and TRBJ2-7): DAGVTQSPTHLIKTRGQQVTLRCSPKSGHDTVSWYQQALGQGPQFIFQYYEEEERQRGNFPDRFSGHQFPNYSSELNVNALLLGDSALYLCASSLERNYEQYFGPGTRLTVT.

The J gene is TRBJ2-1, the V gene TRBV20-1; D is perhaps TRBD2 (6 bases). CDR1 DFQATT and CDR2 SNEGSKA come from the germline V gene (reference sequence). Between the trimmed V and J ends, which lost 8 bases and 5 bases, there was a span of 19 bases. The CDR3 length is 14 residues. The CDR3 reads CSQSVGGSNNEQFF. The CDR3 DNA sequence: TGCAGTCAATCGGTAGGAGGGTCCAACAATGAGCAGTTCTTC.

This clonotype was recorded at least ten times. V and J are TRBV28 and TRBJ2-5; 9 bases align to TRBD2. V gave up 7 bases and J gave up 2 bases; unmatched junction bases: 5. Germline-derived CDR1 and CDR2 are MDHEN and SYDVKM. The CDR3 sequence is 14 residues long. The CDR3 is CASTRAGGQETQYF. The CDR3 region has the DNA TGTGCCAGCACCAGAGCGGGAGGACAAGAGACCCAGTACTTC.

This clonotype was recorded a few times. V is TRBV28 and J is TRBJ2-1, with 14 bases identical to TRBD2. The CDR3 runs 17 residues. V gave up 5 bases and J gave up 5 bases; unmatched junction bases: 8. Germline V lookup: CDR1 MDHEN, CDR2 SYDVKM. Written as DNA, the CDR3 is TGTGCCAGCAGTCCTGGGACTAGCGGGAGTTGGAACAATGAGCAGTTCTTC. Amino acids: CASSPGTSGSWNNEQFF.

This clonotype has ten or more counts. The CDR3 sequence is CASSYTGGWDTEAFF. CDR3 nucleotides: TGTGCCAGCAGTTACACGGGGGGCTGGGACACTGAAGCTTTCTTT. The gene calls are TRBV6-2 or TRBV6-3 and TRBJ1-1, with D possibly TRBD1 on 6 matching bases. This CDR3 contains 15 residues. V lost 2 bases to trimming and J lost 3 bases, with 13 bases between them. Germline values: CDR1 MNHEY, CDR2 SVGEGT.

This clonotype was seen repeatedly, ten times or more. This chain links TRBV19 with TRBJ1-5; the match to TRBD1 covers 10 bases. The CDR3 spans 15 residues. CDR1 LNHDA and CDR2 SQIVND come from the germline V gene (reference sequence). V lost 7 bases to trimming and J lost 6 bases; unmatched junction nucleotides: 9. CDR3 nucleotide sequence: TGTGCCAGTAAAATTCCGGGACAGGGGACTCAGCCCCAGCATTTT. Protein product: CASKIPGQGTQPQHF.

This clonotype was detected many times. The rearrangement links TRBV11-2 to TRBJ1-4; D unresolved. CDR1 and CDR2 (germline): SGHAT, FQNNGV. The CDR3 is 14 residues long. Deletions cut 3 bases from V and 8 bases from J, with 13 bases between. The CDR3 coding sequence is TGTGCCAGCAGCTTTGGACCCGGAGGAGAAAAACTGTTTTTT. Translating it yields CASSFGPGGEKLFF.

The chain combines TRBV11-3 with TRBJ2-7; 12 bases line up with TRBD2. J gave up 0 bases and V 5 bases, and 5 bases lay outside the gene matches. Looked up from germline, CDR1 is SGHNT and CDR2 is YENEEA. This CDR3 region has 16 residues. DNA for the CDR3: TGTGCCAGCAGCGGCGGGACTAGCGGGCCCTCCTACGAGCAGTACTTC. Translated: CASSGGTSGPSYEQYF.

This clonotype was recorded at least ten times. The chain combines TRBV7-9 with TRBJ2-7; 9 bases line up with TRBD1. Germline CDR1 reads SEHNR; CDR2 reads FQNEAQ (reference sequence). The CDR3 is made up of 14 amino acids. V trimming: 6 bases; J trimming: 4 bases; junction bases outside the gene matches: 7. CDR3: CASSHWDRVYEQYF. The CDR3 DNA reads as TGTGCCAGCAGTCACTGGGACAGGGTGTACGAGCAGTACTTC.

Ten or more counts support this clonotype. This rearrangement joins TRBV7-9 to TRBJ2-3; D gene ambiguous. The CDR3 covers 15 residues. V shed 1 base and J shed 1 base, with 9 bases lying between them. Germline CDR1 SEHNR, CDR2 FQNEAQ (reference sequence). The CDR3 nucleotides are TGTGCCAGCAGCTTAGTTGGGCCACGCACAGATACGCAGTATTTT. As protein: CASSLVGPRTDTQYF.

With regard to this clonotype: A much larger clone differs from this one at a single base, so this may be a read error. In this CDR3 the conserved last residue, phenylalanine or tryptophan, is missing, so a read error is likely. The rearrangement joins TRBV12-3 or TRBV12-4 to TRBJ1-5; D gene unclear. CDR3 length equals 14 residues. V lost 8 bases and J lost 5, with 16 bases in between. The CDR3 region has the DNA TGTGCCAGCTCAGTTTCTTACCGAGATCAGCCCCAGCATCTT. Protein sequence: CASSVSYRDQPQHL.

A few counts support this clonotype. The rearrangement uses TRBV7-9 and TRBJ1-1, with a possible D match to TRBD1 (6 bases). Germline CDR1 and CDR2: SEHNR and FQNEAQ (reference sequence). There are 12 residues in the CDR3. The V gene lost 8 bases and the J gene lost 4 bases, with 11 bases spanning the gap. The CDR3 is CASAGEFTEAFF. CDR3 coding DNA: TGTGCCAGCGCAGGGGAGTTCACTGAAGCTTTCTTT.

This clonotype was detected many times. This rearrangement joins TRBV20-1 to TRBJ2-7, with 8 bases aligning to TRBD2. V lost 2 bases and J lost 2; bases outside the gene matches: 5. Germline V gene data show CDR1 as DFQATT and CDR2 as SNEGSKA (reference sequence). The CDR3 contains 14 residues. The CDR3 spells CSARTGGGPYEQYF. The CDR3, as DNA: TGCAGTGCTAGAACGGGGGGGGGGCCCTACGAGCAGTACTTC.

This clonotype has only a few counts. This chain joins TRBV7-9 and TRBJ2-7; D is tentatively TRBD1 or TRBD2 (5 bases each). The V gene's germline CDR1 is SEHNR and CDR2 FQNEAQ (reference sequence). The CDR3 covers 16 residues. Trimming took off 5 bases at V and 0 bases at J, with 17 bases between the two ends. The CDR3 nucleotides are TGTGCCAGCAGCACTACGGACGGGGCGGGCTCCTACGAGCAGTACTTC. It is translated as CASSTTDGAGSYEQYF.

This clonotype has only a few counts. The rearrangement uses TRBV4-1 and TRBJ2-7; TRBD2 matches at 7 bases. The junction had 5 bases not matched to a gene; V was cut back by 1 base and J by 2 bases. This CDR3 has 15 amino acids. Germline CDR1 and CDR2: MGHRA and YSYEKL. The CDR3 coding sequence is TGCGCCAGCAGCCAAGGACTAGCCCTAGCCTACGAGCAGTACTTC. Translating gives CASSQGLALAYEQYF.

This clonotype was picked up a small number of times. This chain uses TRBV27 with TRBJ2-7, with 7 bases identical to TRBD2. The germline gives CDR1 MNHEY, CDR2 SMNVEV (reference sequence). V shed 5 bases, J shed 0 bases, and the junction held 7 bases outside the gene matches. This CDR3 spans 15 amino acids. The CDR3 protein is CASSLGGVRSYEQYF. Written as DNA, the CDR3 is TGTGCCAGCAGTCTGGGGGGGGTTCGCTCCTACGAGCAGTACTTC.

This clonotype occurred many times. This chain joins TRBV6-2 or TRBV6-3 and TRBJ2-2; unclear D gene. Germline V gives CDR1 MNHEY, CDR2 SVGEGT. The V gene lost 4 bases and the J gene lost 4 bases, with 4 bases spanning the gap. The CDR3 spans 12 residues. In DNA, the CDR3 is TGTGCCAGCAGTTGGGTCACCGGGGAGCTGTTTTTT. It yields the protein CASSWVTGELFF.

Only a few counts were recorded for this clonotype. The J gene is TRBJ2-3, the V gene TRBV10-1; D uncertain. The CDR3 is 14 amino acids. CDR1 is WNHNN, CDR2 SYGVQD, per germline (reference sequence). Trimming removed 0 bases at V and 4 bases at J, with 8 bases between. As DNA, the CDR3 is TGCGCCAGCAGTGAGTCGGGGTTAGCAGATACGCAGTATTTT. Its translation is CASSESGLADTQYF.

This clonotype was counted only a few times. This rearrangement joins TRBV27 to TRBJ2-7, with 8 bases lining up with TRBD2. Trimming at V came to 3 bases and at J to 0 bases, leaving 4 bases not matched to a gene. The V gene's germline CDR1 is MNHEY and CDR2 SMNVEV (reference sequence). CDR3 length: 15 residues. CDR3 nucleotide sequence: TGTGCCAGCAGTTTTAGCGGGGTTAGCTCCTACGAGCAGTACTTC. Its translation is CASSFSGVSSYEQYF.

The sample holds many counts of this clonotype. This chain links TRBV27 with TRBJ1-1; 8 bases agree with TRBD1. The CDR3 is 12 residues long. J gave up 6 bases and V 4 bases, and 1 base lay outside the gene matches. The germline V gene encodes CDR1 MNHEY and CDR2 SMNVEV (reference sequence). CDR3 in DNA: TGTGCCAGCAGTTACAGGGGGTCTGAAGCTTTCTTT. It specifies CASSYRGSEAFF.

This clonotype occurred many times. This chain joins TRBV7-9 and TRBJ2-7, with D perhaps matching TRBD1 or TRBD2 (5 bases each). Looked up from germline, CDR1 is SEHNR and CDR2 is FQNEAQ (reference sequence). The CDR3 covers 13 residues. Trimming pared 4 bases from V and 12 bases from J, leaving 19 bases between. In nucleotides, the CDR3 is TGTGCCAGCAGCTCGATAGGGGAGACTGGTCGGTACTTC. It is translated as CASSSIGETGRYF.

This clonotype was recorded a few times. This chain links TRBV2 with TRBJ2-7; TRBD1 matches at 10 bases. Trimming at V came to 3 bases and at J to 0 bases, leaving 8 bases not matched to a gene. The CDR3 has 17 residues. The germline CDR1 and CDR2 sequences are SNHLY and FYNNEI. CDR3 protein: CASSDGTGAWSSYEQYF. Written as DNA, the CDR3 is TGTGCCAGCAGTGACGGGACAGGGGCCTGGAGCTCCTACGAGCAGTACTTC.

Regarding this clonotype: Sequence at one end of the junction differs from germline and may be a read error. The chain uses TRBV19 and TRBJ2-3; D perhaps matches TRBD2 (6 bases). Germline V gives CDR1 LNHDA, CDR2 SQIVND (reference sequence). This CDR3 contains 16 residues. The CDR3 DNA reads TGTGCCAGTGGTATTGGGGTAGCGGAACTCACAGATACGCAGTATTTT. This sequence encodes CASGIGVAELTDTQYF.

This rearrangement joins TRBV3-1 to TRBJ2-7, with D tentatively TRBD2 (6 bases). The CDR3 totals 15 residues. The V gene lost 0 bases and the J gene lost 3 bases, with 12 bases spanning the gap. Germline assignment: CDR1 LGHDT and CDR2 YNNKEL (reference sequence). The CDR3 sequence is CASSQDRDFRYEQYF. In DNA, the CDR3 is TGTGCCAGCAGCCAAGACCGGGACTTCCGCTACGAGCAGTACTTC.

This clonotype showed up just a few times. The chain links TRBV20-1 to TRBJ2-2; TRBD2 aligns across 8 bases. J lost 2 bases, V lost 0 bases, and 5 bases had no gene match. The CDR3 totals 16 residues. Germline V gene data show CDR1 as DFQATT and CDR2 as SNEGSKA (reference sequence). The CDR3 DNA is TGCAGTGCTAGAGATGCAGCGGGGGTTAACACCGGGGAGCTGTTTTTT. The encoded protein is CSARDAAGVNTGELFF.

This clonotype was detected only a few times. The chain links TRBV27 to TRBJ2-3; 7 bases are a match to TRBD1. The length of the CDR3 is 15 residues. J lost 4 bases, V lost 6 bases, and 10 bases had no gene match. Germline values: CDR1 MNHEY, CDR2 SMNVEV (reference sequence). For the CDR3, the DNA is TGTGCCAGCAGGACCCAGGGGGATAGTTCAGATACGCAGTATTTT. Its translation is CASRTQGDSSDTQYF.